A single sample is the source of the 28 T cell receptor beta chains below, sequenced in a study of blood T cell repertoires in COVID-19. The assay was immunoSEQ multiplex PCR, and TCRdb's table has in-frame clones only and misses some. The data contain approximately 300,000 clones, 87% of them seen just once; the ten biggest clones take up approximately 2.2%. Material for sequencing was peripheral blood. Receptors were obtained from a man between 18 and 35 years old with active or convalescent COVID-19.

The chain employs TRBV6-5 and TRBJ1-3, with unresolved D. This CDR3 comprises 13 residues. CDR1 is MNHEY, CDR2 SVGAGI, per germline. Deletions cut 8 bases from V and 0 bases from J, with 8 bases between. CDR3 amino acids: CASREDSGNTIYF. As DNA, the CDR3 is TGTGCCAGCCGAGAGGACTCTGGAAACACCATATATTTT.

The gene calls are TRBV10-2 and TRBJ2-1; 9 nucleotides align to TRBD2. Trimming removed 0 bases from V and 9 bases from J; junction bases left unmatched: 6. The length of the CDR3 is 15 residues. Germline CDR1 WSHSY, CDR2 SAAADI. The CDR3 sequence is CASSESGTSSREQFF. The CDR3 nucleotides read TGCGCCAGCAGTGAGTCGGGGACTAGCTCGCGTGAGCAGTTCTTC.

This clone appeared once. The rearrangement joins TRBV18 to TRBJ2-1; 13 nucleotides align to TRBD2. Losses at the gene ends were 3 bases for V and 5 bases for J; bases not matched to a gene: 7. In germline, CDR1 is KGHSH, CDR2 LQKENI. The CDR3 totals 17 residues. The CDR3 here is CASSPPTGTSGDNEQFF. The CDR3 bases are TGTGCCAGCTCACCGCCCACCGGGACTAGCGGGGACAATGAGCAGTTCTTC.

This rearrangement joins TRBV9 to TRBJ1-3; perhaps TRBD1 as D (6 bases). The germline V and J ends were trimmed by 0 bases and 0 bases, with 19 bases remaining between them. Germline V gene sequence: CDR1 SGDLS, CDR2 YYNGEE. CDR3 length: 19 amino acids. This CDR3 is CASSVGILGARDSGNTIYF. The DNA of the CDR3 is TGTGCCAGCAGCGTAGGAATTTTGGGGGCCCGGGACTCTGGAAACACCATATATTTT.

This clone has a count of ten or more. The V gene is TRBV11-2, the J gene TRBJ1-5; 11 bases are a match to TRBD1. The CDR3 sequence is 16 residues long. The V gene end was trimmed by 4 bases and the J gene end by 2 bases; junction bases not matched to a gene: 4. Germline CDR1 and CDR2: SGHAT and FQNNGV. The CDR3 protein is CASSSSGQGGNQPQHF. CDR3 bases: TGTGCCAGCAGCTCATCGGGACAGGGGGGCAATCAGCCCCAGCATTTT.

This clone was counted once. The chain combines TRBV5-1 with TRBJ2-7; 7 nucleotides align to TRBD2. J gave up 0 bases and V 1 base, and 4 bases lay outside the gene matches. Per germline, CDR1 SGHRS and CDR2 YFSETQ. This CDR3 comprises 15 residues. The CDR3 is CASSLTSASSYEQYF. The DNA of the CDR3 is TGCGCCAGCAGCTTGACTAGCGCGAGCTCCTACGAGCAGTACTTC.

The chain carries TRBV5-4 and TRBJ1-3, with D tentatively TRBD1 (6 bases). This CDR3 is 15 amino acids long. Trimming pared 4 bases from V and 3 bases from J, leaving 14 bases between. The germline V gene has CDR1 SGHNT and CDR2 YYREEE (reference sequence). The CDR3 nucleotides read TGTGCCAGCAGCCCCAGCGAAGGGGGTGGAAACACCATATATTTT. It encodes CASSPSEGGGNTIYF.

This CDR3 is CASSPRTRRSGELFF. CDR3 nucleotide sequence: TGTGCCAGCTCACCCAGGACTAGAAGATCCGGGGAGCTGTTTTTT. The chain carries TRBV18 and TRBJ2-2; 7 bases map to TRBD2. This CDR3 region has 15 residues. V shed 3 bases and J 6 bases; nucleotides not matched to a gene: 7. Germline loops: CDR1 KGHSH, CDR2 LQKENI.

CDR3 in amino acids: CASIGEGWERGYTF. CDR3 DNA sequence: TGTGCCAGCATCGGGGAGGGGTGGGAACGTGGCTACACCTTC. This sequence joins TRBV6-6 and TRBJ1-2; weak D call: TRBD1 (5 bases). V dropped 7 bases and J dropped 7 bases, with 19 bases sitting between them. Per the germline V gene, CDR1 is MNHNY and CDR2 is SVGAGI (reference sequence). This CDR3 comprises 14 residues.

V and J are TRBV27 and TRBJ2-1; 14 bases line up with TRBD2. Germline V gene lookup returns CDR1 MNHEY and CDR2 SMNVEV (reference sequence). CDR3 length: 18 amino acids. V lost 5 bases and J lost 3; bases outside the gene matches: 9. The CDR3 nucleotides read TGTGCCAGCAGTCTCCGACTAGCGGGGGGGCTGTACTACAATGAGCAGTTCTTC. Amino acid sequence: CASSLRLAGGLYYNEQFF.

V is TRBV27 and J is TRBJ1-2; D remains unclear. V was shortened by 3 bases and J by 5 bases, with 13 bases between the two germline ends. CDR3 length: 14 residues. Germline V gene data show CDR1 as MNHEY and CDR2 as SMNVEV (reference sequence). The CDR3 loop is CASSFGGDTYGYTF. In DNA form, the CDR3 reads TGTGCCAGCAGTTTCGGAGGCGATACATATGGCTACACCTTC.

The chain uses TRBV6-5 and TRBJ2-3, with TRBD2 as a possible D gene (5 bases). V gave up 2 bases and J gave up 2 bases, with 8 bases separating them. The germline V gene encodes CDR1 MNHEY and CDR2 SVGAGI. This CDR3 comprises 14 residues. This CDR3 reads CASSYPGSTDTQYF. CDR3 coding DNA: TGTGCCAGCAGTTACCCGGGATCCACAGATACGCAGTATTTT.

The chain recombines TRBV4-3 with TRBJ2-1, with D maybe TRBD1 (6 bases). Trimming cost V 1 base and J 10 bases, with 14 bases left between them. The CDR3 sequence is 14 residues long. CDR1 is LGHNA and CDR2 is YSLEER in the germline V gene. The CDR3 nucleotides are TGCGCCAGCAGCCAAGGGGATAGAGGGGGAGAGCAGTTCTTC. Translating it yields CASSQGDRGGEQFF.

This clone was counted a few times. The rearrangement joins TRBV29-1 to TRBJ1-4, with D possibly TRBD1 on 6 matching bases. V lost 1 base, J lost 6 bases, and 15 bases lay in between. The germline V gene has CDR1 SQVTM and CDR2 ANQGSEA. The CDR3 length is 15 residues. This CDR3 is CSVEALGDTDEKLFF. CDR3 nucleotides: TGCAGCGTTGAAGCATTAGGGGACACTGATGAAAAACTGTTTTTT.

The V call is TRBV11-2, the J call TRBJ2-1; 8 bases are a match to TRBD2. Unmatched junction bases numbered 8, after V lost 6 bases and J lost 1 base. Germline V CDR1 and CDR2: SGHAT, FQNNGV. CDR3 size: 16 residues. The CDR3: CASSLHVAGSYNEQFF. In DNA form, the CDR3 reads TGTGCCAGCAGTTTACATGTAGCGGGATCCTACAATGAGCAGTTCTTC.

The J gene is TRBJ2-1, the V gene TRBV19, with 8 bases aligning to TRBD1. The CDR3 spans 19 residues. Per germline, CDR1 LNHDA and CDR2 SQIVND (reference sequence). J gave up 6 bases and V 5 bases, and 21 bases lay outside the gene matches. The CDR3 nucleotides read TGTGCCAGTAGTCCCCCCCCCACCCGACAGGGGACCCCTCTCAATGAGCAGTTCTTC. Translation: CASSPPPTRQGTPLNEQFF.

J is TRBJ2-7 and V is TRBV29-1, with D possibly TRBD1 on 6 matching bases. Deletions cut 5 bases from V and 5 bases from J, with 10 bases between. CDR3 length: 11 residues. The germline CDR1 and CDR2 sequences are SQVTM and ANQGSEA. Written as DNA, the CDR3 is TGCAGCGTTCAGGGGTGGGACGAGCAGTACTTC. This gives the protein CSVQGWDEQYF.

The chain links TRBV6-5 to TRBJ1-3; D is unresolved. Trimming shortened V by 4 bases and J by 5 bases, and 15 bases separated the two germline ends. There are 15 residues in the CDR3. CDR1 MNHEY and CDR2 SVGAGI come from the germline V gene. CDR3 sequence (DNA): TGTGCCAGCAGTTGGAGTGGGGAGGCGAGAAACACCATATATTTT. Amino acids: CASSWSGEARNTIYF.

V usage is TRBV28 and J usage is TRBJ2-7; 14 bases are a match to TRBD2. With V trimmed by 10 bases and J by 5 bases, 10 bases remained unmatched. In germline, CDR1 is MDHEN, CDR2 SYDVKM. There are 15 residues in the CDR3. The CDR3 is CATELGLAGVNEQYF. The CDR3 DNA reads as TGTGCCACCGAGCTGGGACTAGCGGGAGTAAACGAGCAGTACTTC. Drawing the rest from reference TRBV28 and TRBJ2-7, the complete variable domain is DVKVTQSSRYLVKRTGEKVFLECVQDMDHENMFWYRQDPGLGLRLIYFSYDVKMKEKGDIPEGYSVSREKKERFSLILESASTNQTSMYLCATELGLAGVNEQYFGPGTRLTVT.

V gene TRBV5-5 combines with J gene TRBJ1-2; 10 bases align to TRBD1. This CDR3 is 15 amino acids long. Germline V gene lookup returns CDR1 SGHKS and CDR2 YYEKEE (reference sequence). J was trimmed by 3 bases and V by 4 bases; bases with no gene match: 6. The CDR3, as DNA: TGTGCCAGCAGCCCTGACAGGGGGCGCGACTATGGCTACACCTTC. This gives the protein CASSPDRGRDYGYTF.

This clone has just one count. The CDR3 loop is CASSLLDRVNTEAFF. Written as DNA, the CDR3 is TGTGCCAGCAGTTTATTGGACAGGGTGAACACTGAAGCTTTCTTT. The chain joins TRBV27 to TRBJ1-1, with 8 bases fitting TRBD1. V dropped 1 base and J dropped 0; count of bases not matched to a gene: 1. CDR1 is MNHEY and CDR2 is SMNVEV in the germline V gene (reference sequence). CDR3 length equals 15 residues.

The gene calls are TRBV7-9 and TRBJ2-2; 10 bases align to TRBD1. The CDR3 has 15 amino acids. With V trimmed by 5 bases and J by 6 bases, 6 bases remained unmatched. The V gene's germline CDR1 is SEHNR and CDR2 FQNEAQ (reference sequence). CDR3 residues: CASSATGGASGELFF. CDR3 nucleotide sequence: TGTGCCAGCAGCGCGACAGGGGGCGCGTCCGGGGAGCTGTTTTTT.

The rearrangement links TRBV2 to TRBJ1-5; D not certain. This CDR3 has 17 amino acids. V lost 4 bases and J lost 0, with 16 bases in between. The germline CDR1 and CDR2 sequences are SNHLY and FYNNEI. The CDR3 loop reads CASSGRAGLTSNQPQHF. DNA of the CDR3: TGTGCCAGCAGTGGGAGGGCAGGCCTAACTAGCAATCAGCCCCAGCATTTT.

The chain uses TRBV4-1 and TRBJ1-6; TRBD1 matches at 10 bases. V trimming: 3 bases; J trimming: 7 bases; junction bases outside the gene matches: 0. CDR1 is MGHRA, CDR2 YSYEKL, per germline. The CDR3 consists of 14 residues. CDR3 in amino acids: CASSQGQGNSPLHF. CDR3 bases: TGCGCCAGCAGCCAGGGACAGGGGAATTCACCCCTCCACTTT.

This chain uses TRBV18 with TRBJ2-1; D is ambiguous. The germline V gene has CDR1 KGHSH and CDR2 LQKENI. This CDR3 is 14 amino acids long. Trimming took off 2 bases at V and 7 bases at J, with 12 bases between the two ends. This CDR3 is CASSPAAGVNEQFF. In nucleotides, the CDR3 is TGTGCCAGCTCACCAGCGGCCGGCGTGAATGAGCAGTTCTTC.

The V call is TRBV10-1, the J call TRBJ2-1; TRBD2 might be the D (7 bases). This CDR3 is built from 14 residues. Germline CDR1 and CDR2: WNHNN and SYGVQD (reference sequence). V was cut by 4 bases and J by 3 bases, with 10 bases left in between. The CDR3 region is CASSAGGRYNEQFF. The CDR3 DNA sequence: TGCGCCAGCAGTGCGGGGGGCCGCTACAATGAGCAGTTCTTC.

CDR3 DNA: TGTGCCAGCAGCTTAAGGGTGGGGGGAAACTACGAGCAGTACTTC. It is translated as CASSLRVGGNYEQYF. This chain connects TRBV7-3 to TRBJ2-7; maybe TRBD2 (6 bases). CDR3 length: 15 residues. CDR1 is SGHTA, CDR2 FQGTGA, per germline. V was clipped by 1 base and J by 3 bases, with 13 bases between them.

The rearrangement links TRBV29-1 to TRBJ2-1; TRBD2 matches 10 bases. V shed 6 bases and J 4 bases; nucleotides not matched to a gene: 12. Germline lookup yields CDR1 SQVTM and CDR2 ANQGSEA. This CDR3 comprises 16 residues. The CDR3 protein is CSVAPVRTSGYNEQFF. The DNA for the CDR3 is TGCAGCGTAGCCCCCGTCCGGACTAGCGGATACAATGAGCAGTTCTTC.